One and the same sample provided the 32 T cell receptor beta chains below, sequenced in a study of shared clonotypes between healthy human individuals. Here immunoSEQ multiplex PCR was the method, and the copy in TCRdb shows in-frame clones only, minus some. The sample carries under 200,000 clones, around 93% recorded once. The source material was naive CD4+ T cells sorted from blood. The subset was: CD45RA+ positively selected. These receptors all come from a woman under 40 in good health.

The rearrangement links TRBV18 to TRBJ2-3; 10 nucleotides agree with TRBD2. This CDR3 is 16 amino acids long. Looked up from germline, CDR1 is KGHSH and CDR2 is LQKENI. The V and J ends lost 4 bases and 0 bases, in that order; junction bases with no gene match: 4. CDR3 loop: CASSRLAGASTDTQYF. Here the CDR3 DNA reads TGTGCCAGCTCACGTCTAGCGGGAGCTAGCACAGATACGCAGTATTTT. Full variable domain (rest looked up from reference TRBV18 and TRBJ2-3): NAGVMQNPRHLVRRRGQEARLRCSPMKGHSHVYWYRQLPEEGLKFMVYLQKENIIDESGMPKERFSAEFPKEGPSILRIQQVVRGDSAAYFCASSRLAGASTDTQYFGPGTRLTVL.

This clone was seen only once. The chain has TRBV2 and TRBJ1-1, with D maybe TRBD1 (6 bases). This CDR3 has 15 residues. Trimming took 7 bases from V and 3 from J, leaving 18 bases between them. Per germline, CDR1 SNHLY and CDR2 FYNNEI. The CDR3 here is CASNRQEGSYTEAFF. The CDR3 region has the DNA TGTGCCAGCAATAGACAGGAAGGATCTTACACTGAAGCTTTCTTT.

The chain combines TRBV19 with TRBJ2-5, with no clear D. Trimming cost V 3 bases and J 1 base, with 9 bases left between them. CDR3 length: 14 amino acids. From germline, CDR1 is LNHDA and CDR2 SQIVND (reference sequence). This CDR3 is CASSIGFLQETQYF. The CDR3 region has the DNA TGTGCCAGTAGTATTGGGTTTCTCCAAGAGACCCAGTACTTC.

This clone was seen a single time. This sequence joins TRBV11-2 and TRBJ2-3; D ambiguous. Germline V CDR1 and CDR2: SGHAT, FQNNGV. Trimming cost V 1 base and J 5 bases, with 4 bases left between them. This CDR3 comprises 12 residues. CDR3 region: CASSLVVDTQYF. The DNA for the CDR3 is TGTGCCAGCAGCTTAGTCGTAGATACGCAGTATTTT.

This sequence joins TRBV6-5 and TRBJ1-4; D is uncertain. The germline V and J ends were trimmed by 2 bases and 7 bases, with 5 bases remaining between them. Germline loops: CDR1 MNHEY, CDR2 SVGAGI. The CDR3 sequence is 12 residues long. CDR3 sequence (DNA): TGTGCCAGCAGTTACAGTGGTGAAAAACTGTTTTTT. It codes for CASSYSGEKLFF.

This chain connects TRBV19 to TRBJ2-7; 10 bases are shared with TRBD2. The CDR3 sequence is 13 residues long. Per the germline V gene, CDR1 is LNHDA and CDR2 is SQIVND (reference sequence). Trimming cost V 7 bases and J 4 bases; bases outside gene matches: 4. The DNA for the CDR3 is TGTGCCAGTATGGAGACTAGCGGGTACGAGCAGTACTTC. As protein: CASMETSGYEQYF.

The chain recombines TRBV30 with TRBJ1-1; D possibly corresponds to TRBD1 (5 bases). The germline V and J ends were trimmed by 7 bases and 3 bases, with 12 bases remaining between them. This CDR3 has 12 amino acids. Germline CDR1 and CDR2: GTSNPN and SVGIG (reference sequence). The CDR3 coding sequence is TGTGCCTCCAAGGACACAGACACTGAAGCTTTCTTT. This translates into CASKDTDTEAFF.

The chain recombines TRBV5-1 with TRBJ2-5; D possibly corresponds to TRBD1 (6 bases). The J call is doubtful: the DNA matches TRBJ2-7 better. Germline-derived CDR1 and CDR2 are SGHRS and YFSETQ. The CDR3 is 14 residues long. CDR3 nucleotide sequence: TGCGCCAGCAGCTTGGGACAGGACTCCTACGAGCAGTACTTC. Translated: CASSLGQDSYEQYF.

The rearrangement joins TRBV6-5 to TRBJ2-5; tentatively, D is TRBD1 (6 bases). CDR1 and CDR2 (germline): MNHEY, SVGAGI. The ends were cut back, 2 bases at V and 5 bases at J, with 12 bases in the middle. There are 14 residues in the CDR3. The CDR3 reads CASSYRQGLETQYF. The CDR3 coding sequence is TGTGCCAGCAGTTACCGTCAGGGGTTGGAGACCCAGTACTTC.

The genes are TRBV29-1 and TRBJ2-2; weak D call: TRBD2 (5 bases). CDR1 and CDR2 (germline): SQVTM, ANQGSEA. Between the trimmed V and J ends, which lost 4 bases and 2 bases, there was a span of 14 bases. This CDR3 has 15 residues. The CDR3 DNA sequence: TGCAGCGTTGCAGAGCGGCTGATTAACACCGGGGAGCTGTTTTTT. Translation gives CSVAERLINTGELFF.

The chain carries TRBV7-6 and TRBJ1-4; 7 nucleotides line up with TRBD1. This CDR3 contains 15 residues. V was clipped by 6 bases and J by 3 bases; unmatched bases: 7. In germline, CDR1 is SGHVS, CDR2 FNYEAQ. CDR3 sequence reads: CASSSTGLANEKLFF. CDR3 DNA: TGTGCCAGCAGTTCGACAGGGTTGGCTAATGAAAAACTGTTTTTT.

This sequence joins TRBV7-6 and TRBJ2-5; D may match TRBD1 or TRBD2 (5 bases each). With the DNA end fitting TRBJ2-7 better, the J assignment may be wrong. This CDR3 is 9 amino acids long. Germline V gene sequence: CDR1 SGHVS, CDR2 FNYEAQ. The CDR3: CASGTEQYF. Here the CDR3 DNA reads TGTGCCAGCGGGACCGAGCAGTACTTC.

This rearrangement joins TRBV10-2 to TRBJ2-7, with 9 bases lining up with TRBD1. This CDR3 region has 14 residues. Germline V gene lookup returns CDR1 WSHSY and CDR2 SAAADI. V dropped 6 bases and J dropped 2; count of bases not matched to a gene: 5. The CDR3 nucleotides are TGCGCCAGCAGGGAACAGGGGGCCCCCTACGAGCAGTACTTC. It specifies CASREQGAPYEQYF.

The chain combines TRBV7-7 with TRBJ1-3, with unresolved D. CDR1 is SSHAT and CDR2 is FNYEAQ in the germline V gene (reference sequence). The CDR3 has 14 residues. Deletions cut 5 bases from V and 0 bases from J, with 8 bases between. CDR3 in amino acids: CASSLGGSGNTIYF. In DNA form, the CDR3 reads TGTGCCAGCAGCCTAGGCGGCTCTGGAAACACCATATATTTT.

This clone occurred once. CDR3 DNA: TGTGCCAGCTCACTTGCTACAGGGTTCACCGGGGAGCTGTTTTTT. It translates to CASSLATGFTGELFF. The chain joins TRBV18 to TRBJ2-2; TRBD1 might be the D (6 bases). V was trimmed by 4 bases and J by 4 bases, leaving 13 bases between them. The CDR3 is 15 amino acids. Germline lookup yields CDR1 KGHSH and CDR2 LQKENI. Drawing the rest from reference TRBV18 and TRBJ2-2, the complete variable domain is NAGVMQNPRHLVRRRGQEARLRCSPMKGHSHVYWYRQLPEEGLKFMVYLQKENIIDESGMPKERFSAEFPKEGPSILRIQQVVRGDSAAYFCASSLATGFTGELFFGEGSRLTVL.

The chain combines TRBV16 with TRBJ2-7; TRBD1 agrees at 9 bases. CDR1 KGHSY and CDR2 FQNENV come from the germline V gene. J gave up 5 bases and V 1 base, and 9 bases lay outside the gene matches. This CDR3 is 16 amino acids long. CDR3 in DNA: TGTGCCAGCAGCCAATATATAGGACAGGGGAATCACGAGCAGTACTTC. It is translated as CASSQYIGQGNHEQYF.

J is TRBJ2-7 and V is TRBV18; D may be TRBD1 or TRBD2 (5 bases each). Germline CDR1 and CDR2: KGHSH and LQKENI. CDR3 length: 13 amino acids. V was trimmed by 0 bases and J by 2 bases, leaving 5 bases between them. Here the CDR3 reads CASSPPGPYEQYF. The DNA for the CDR3 is TGTGCCAGCTCACCACCGGGACCCTACGAGCAGTACTTC.

The chain uses TRBV30 and TRBJ1-1, with 11 bases matching TRBD1. This CDR3 has 13 residues. Germline values: CDR1 GTSNPN, CDR2 SVGIG (reference sequence). The CDR3: CRWDRGLNTEAFF. The CDR3 bases are TGTCGCTGGGACAGGGGGTTGAACACTGAAGCTTTCTTT. Combining the CDR3 with reference TRBV30 and TRBJ1-1 gives the whole variable domain SQTIHQWPATLVQPVGSPLSLECTVEGTSNPNLYWYRQAAGRGLQLLFYSVGIGQISSEVPQNLSASRPQDRQFILSSKKLLLSDSGFYLCRWDRGLNTEAFFGQGTRLTVV.

This chain links TRBV6-1 with TRBJ1-1; D gene uncertain. Germline-derived CDR1 and CDR2 are MNHNS and SASEGT. The length of the CDR3 is 13 residues. The germline V and J ends were trimmed by 1 base and 4 bases, with 7 bases remaining between them. The chain's CDR3 is CASSEVQFTEAFF. DNA of the CDR3: TGTGCCAGCAGTGAAGTGCAGTTCACTGAAGCTTTCTTT.

The chain carries TRBV6-5 and TRBJ1-5, with no clear D. This CDR3 has 14 amino acids. CDR1 and CDR2 from the germline V gene are MNHEY and SVGAGI. V was trimmed by 11 bases and J by 2 bases, leaving 16 bases between them. As DNA, the CDR3 is TGTGCCTCGGCGGGTAAGGGAGGCAATCAGCCCCAGCATTTT. It translates to CASAGKGGNQPQHF.

V and J are TRBV9 and TRBJ2-7, with a weak D call TRBD2 (6 bases). Germline assignment: CDR1 SGDLS and CDR2 YYNGEE. Trimming removed 3 bases from V and 0 bases from J, with 10 bases in between. CDR3 length equals 14 residues. The CDR3, as DNA: TGTGCCAGCAGCGATGGAGGGAGCTCCTACGAGCAGTACTTC. This sequence encodes CASSDGGSSYEQYF.

The chain joins TRBV6-4 to TRBJ2-1; 11 bases agree with TRBD2. The CDR3 contains 17 residues. Germline CDR1 reads MRHNA; CDR2 reads SNTAGT. V lost 6 bases and J lost 5; bases outside the gene matches: 12. In DNA form, the CDR3 reads TGTGCCAGCAGCGTACAACCGACTAGCGGGAATAACAATGAGCAGTTCTTC. Translated: CASSVQPTSGNNNEQFF.

The chain combines TRBV28 with TRBJ1-2, with D maybe TRBD1 (6 bases). Germline assignment: CDR1 MDHEN and CDR2 SYDVKM. V lost 5 bases, J lost 5 bases, and 9 bases lay in between. CDR3 length: 12 amino acids. CDR3 sequence: CASSLQGYGYTF. CDR3 DNA sequence: TGTGCCAGCAGTCTCCAGGGGTATGGCTACACCTTC.

The gene calls are TRBV28 and TRBJ2-1, with 8 positions matching TRBD2. J lost 3 bases, V lost 9 bases, and 4 bases had no gene match. The CDR3 has 13 residues. The V gene's germline CDR1 is MDHEN and CDR2 SYDVKM. The CDR3 sequence is CASGSGSYNEQFF. CDR3 in DNA: TGTGCCAGTGGAAGCGGGAGCTACAATGAGCAGTTCTTC. Full variable domain (remainder filled in from reference TRBV28 and TRBJ2-1): DVKVTQSSRYLVKRTGEKVFLECVQDMDHENMFWYRQDPGLGLRLIYFSYDVKMKEKGDIPEGYSVSREKKERFSLILESASTNQTSMYLCASGSGSYNEQFFGPGTRLTVL.

This clone is a singleton in its sample. The chain recombines TRBV7-3 with TRBJ2-1; TRBD2 agrees at 13 bases. V lost 4 bases, J lost 5 bases, and 5 bases stayed unmatched. The germline V gene encodes CDR1 SGHTA and CDR2 FQGTGA. The CDR3 runs to 16 residues. Here the CDR3 reads CASSSPGTSGNNEQFF. DNA for the CDR3: TGTGCCAGCAGCTCCCCAGGGACTAGCGGGAACAATGAGCAGTTCTTC.

The V and J genes are TRBV10-3 and TRBJ1-1; 7 bases agree with TRBD1. The junction had 8 bases not matched to a gene; V was cut back by 7 bases and J by 6 bases. The CDR3 is 13 amino acids. The V gene's germline CDR1 is ENHRY and CDR2 SYGVKD. CDR3 coding DNA: TGTGCCATCAAGGGGACAGCCGTGGCTGAAGCTTTCTTT. It is translated as CAIKGTAVAEAFF.

This chain connects TRBV21-1 to TRBJ2-5. TRBV21-1 is deemed a pseudogene. The CDR3 length is 16 residues. The CDR3 DNA reads as TGTGCCAGCAGTTGTCACGGCTACACTTTCTCTGAGACCCAGTACTTC. Its translation: CASSCHGYTFSETQYF.

This clone was recorded only once. CDR3 loop: CASSSTGGSGANVLTF. Written as DNA, the CDR3 is TGTGCCAGCAGCTCGACAGGAGGCTCTGGGGCCAACGTCCTGACTTTC. The chain employs TRBV28 and TRBJ2-6; D perhaps matches TRBD1 (6 bases). Germline CDR1 reads MDHEN; CDR2 reads SYDVKM. Trimming pared 6 bases from V and 0 bases from J, leaving 12 bases between. The CDR3 has 16 amino acids. The whole variable domain, filled in from reference TRBV28 and TRBJ2-6, reads DVKVTQSSRYLVKRTGEKVFLECVQDMDHENMFWYRQDPGLGLRLIYFSYDVKMKEKGDIPEGYSVSREKKERFSLILESASTNQTSMYLCASSSTGGSGANVLTFGAGSRLTVL.

The rearrangement uses TRBV4-1 and TRBJ2-5; D remains ambiguous. CDR3 length: 13 residues. V shed 4 bases and J shed 1 base, with 7 bases lying between them. Germline CDR1 MGHRA, CDR2 YSYEKL. The DNA of the CDR3 is TGCGCCAGCAGCCCCGTGGGCCAAGAGACCCAGTACTTC. The encoded protein is CASSPVGQETQYF.

This rearrangement joins TRBV4-2 to TRBJ2-1; TRBD2 agrees at 10 bases. The CDR3 is made up of 16 amino acids. Looked up from germline, CDR1 is LGHNA and CDR2 is YNFKEQ. J lost 9 bases, V lost 2 bases, and 10 bases had no gene match. In nucleotides, the CDR3 is TGTGCCAGCAGCCAATTACTAGCGGGAAAGCCCGGTGAGCAGTTCTTC. This gives the protein CASSQLLAGKPGEQFF.

V is TRBV7-6 and J is TRBJ2-5, with D unresolved. Per the germline V gene, CDR1 is SGHVS and CDR2 is FNYEAQ. The CDR3 loop spans 13 amino acids. Trimming cost V 5 bases and J 1 base, with 8 bases left between them. The DNA of the CDR3 is TGTGCCAGCAGCACTTGGACCCAAGAGACCCAGTACTTC. Translating gives CASSTWTQETQYF.

The V and J genes are TRBV10-3 and TRBJ2-3; 10 positions agree with TRBD2. Germline-derived CDR1 and CDR2 are ENHRY and SYGVKD. V gave up 0 bases and J gave up 9 bases; unmatched junction bases: 12. CDR3 length equals 17 residues. As DNA, the CDR3 is TGTGCCATCAGTGAGTCGAGTTCGTCTAGCGGGAGTGTAACGCAGTATTTT. Protein product: CAISESSSSSGSVTQYF.